This T cell receptor beta chain came from a study of beta chain features in type 1 diabetes. Whole-study context: All samples together contributed approximately 100 million sorted cells for examination.

Findings and caveats of the study: Moderate but significant shortening of TCRB CDR3s was recorded in all four CD4+ subsets from Type 1 diabetes patients.

CD45RO/CCR7/CD25/CD127/CD95/CD27 staining was used to isolate CD4+ naive, central memory, regulatory and stem cell-like memory cells by sorting. The authors reverse transcribed all of the isolated RNA, so sequencing captured expressed TCRB transcripts. Sequencing was performed with immunoSEQ multiplex PCR; in TCRdb, only in-frame clones are kept and a portion is missing. The repertoire has approximately 300,000 clones, approximately 10% of them found once; the top ten carry approximately 0.016%. A remark on this clone: Its antigen is undetermined.

The CDR3 totals 16 residues. The germline CDR1 and CDR2 sequences are SGDLS and YYNGEE. The V gene end was trimmed by 0 bases and the J gene end by 7 bases; junction bases not matched to a gene: 7. The sample consisted of naive CD4+ T cells from blood. The source of this sequence is a woman younger than 45 in good health. V is TRBV9 and J is TRBJ2-2; 9 bases fit TRBD2. CDR3 in amino acids: CASSVAGGRANGELFF. The CDR3, as DNA: TGTGCCAGCAGCGTAGCAGGCGGGAGGGCCAACGGGGAGCTGTTTTTT.